This T cell receptor (beta chain) was obtained from a study of cytomegalovirus exposure and HLA in healthy donors. Clones were read by immunoSEQ multiplex PCR, and TCRdb kept only the in-frame ones, dropping some. This table has 120,000 or so clones, around nine tenths appearing once. Germline V gives CDR1 KGHSH, CDR2 LQKENI. J gave up 2 bases and V 2 bases, and 4 bases lay outside the gene matches. This CDR3 comprises 15 residues. Sample: PBMCs. This chain uses TRBV18 with TRBJ2-7; 9 nucleotides match TRBD1. This TCR derives from a man in his late teens or twenties in good health and CMV-seropositive. The chain's CDR3 is CASSPGTGRTYEQYF. CDR3 bases: TGTGCCAGCTCACCAGGGACAGGGCGAACCTACGAGCAGTACTTC.